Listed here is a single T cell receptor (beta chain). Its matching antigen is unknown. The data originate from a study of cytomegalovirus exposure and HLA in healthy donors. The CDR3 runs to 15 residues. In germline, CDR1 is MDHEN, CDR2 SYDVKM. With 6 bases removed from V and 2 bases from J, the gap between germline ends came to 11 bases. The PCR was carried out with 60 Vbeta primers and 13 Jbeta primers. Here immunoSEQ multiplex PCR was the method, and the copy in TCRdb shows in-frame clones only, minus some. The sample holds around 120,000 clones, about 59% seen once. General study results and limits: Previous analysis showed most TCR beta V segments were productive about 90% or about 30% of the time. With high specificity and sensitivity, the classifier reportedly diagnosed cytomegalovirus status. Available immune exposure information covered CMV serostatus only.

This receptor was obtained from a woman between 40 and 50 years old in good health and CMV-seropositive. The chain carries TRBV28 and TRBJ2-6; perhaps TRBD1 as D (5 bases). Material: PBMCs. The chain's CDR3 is CASRRSTAGANVLTF. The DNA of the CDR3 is TGTGCCAGCAGACGATCGACAGCTGGGGCCAACGTCCTGACTTTC.